These 12 T cell receptor beta chains came from one sample sequenced in a study of blood T cell repertoires in COVID-19. Libraries were prepared by immunoSEQ multiplex PCR; TCRdb keeps only in-frame clonotypes and omits some of them. Found here are 350,000 to 400,000 clones, roughly nine tenths of them singletons; the top ten hold 1.5% to 2%. Sequenced material: PBMCs or T cells enriched from blood (not recorded which). The receptors here all came from a woman in her 30s who had recovered from COVID-19.

This chain uses TRBV19 with TRBJ2-2; no reliable D call. This CDR3 comprises 15 residues. V was pared by 4 bases and J by 0 bases, with 9 bases between. Germline CDR1 reads LNHDA; CDR2 reads SQIVND (reference sequence). As DNA, the CDR3 is TGTGCCAGTAGTACCCGCCAGGCGAACACCGGGGAGCTGTTTTTT. This codes for CASSTRQANTGELFF.

The chain uses TRBV5-1 and TRBJ1-2; tentatively, D is TRBD1 (5 bases). The CDR3 extends over 17 amino acids. The ends were cut back, 1 base at V and 5 bases at J, with 21 bases in the middle. The germline V gene encodes CDR1 SGHRS and CDR2 YFSETQ. This CDR3 is CASSLHHGQGPGYGYTF. The CDR3 nucleotides are TGCGCCAGCAGCTTGCACCATGGGCAGGGTCCCGGTTATGGCTACACCTTC. The entire variable domain, with the rest obtained from reference TRBV5-1 and TRBJ1-2, is as follows: KAGVTQTPRYLIKTRGQQVTLSCSPISGHRSVSWYQQTPGQGLQFLFEYFSETQRNKGNFPGRFSGRQFSNSRSEMNVSTLELGDSALYLCASSLHHGQGPGYGYTFGSGTRLTVV.

The chain uses TRBV30 and TRBJ2-7, with a possible D match to TRBD1 (6 bases). CDR3 length: 16 amino acids. V was trimmed by 5 bases and J by 4 bases, leaving 24 bases between them. Germline V gives CDR1 GTSNPN, CDR2 SVGIG (reference sequence). The CDR3: CAWRNPGTKRSYEQYF. The CDR3, as DNA: TGTGCCTGGCGCAACCCGGGGACAAAACGCTCTTACGAGCAGTACTTC. The complete variable domain, with remaining parts taken from reference TRBV30 and TRBJ2-7, reads SQTIHQWPATLVQPVGSPLSLECTVEGTSNPNLYWYRQAAGRGLQLLFYSVGIGQISSEVPQNLSASRPQDRQFILSSKKLLLSDSGFYLCAWRNPGTKRSYEQYFGPGTRLTVT.

The chain carries TRBV7-3 and TRBJ2-7, with 14 bases matching TRBD2. There are 15 residues in the CDR3. The V and J ends lost 5 bases and 5 bases, in that order; junction bases with no gene match: 5. Looked up from germline, CDR1 is SGHTA and CDR2 is FQGTGA. The CDR3 nucleotides are TGTGCCAGCAGCGGGGGACTAGCGGGAGTTCACGAGCAGTACTTC. As protein: CASSGGLAGVHEQYF.

The chain has TRBV5-6 and TRBJ2-3, with 10 positions matching TRBD2. The CDR3 sequence is 15 residues long. With 4 bases clipped from V and 0 bases from J, the junction kept 2 bases outside the gene matches. Germline V gives CDR1 SGHDT, CDR2 YYEEEE. In nucleotides, the CDR3 is TGTGCCAGCAGCCAAGCGGGGGGGAGCACAGATACGCAGTATTTT. Amino acid sequence: CASSQAGGSTDTQYF. Full variable domain (rest looked up from reference TRBV5-6 and TRBJ2-3): DAGVTQSPTHLIKTRGQQVTLRCSPKSGHDTVSWYQQALGQGPQFIFQYYEEEERQRGNFPDRFSGHQFPNYSSELNVNALLLGDSALYLCASSQAGGSTDTQYFGPGTRLTVL.

The chain employs TRBV30 and TRBJ1-4; tentative D call: TRBD1 (5 bases). The CDR3 extends over 16 amino acids. V lost 2 bases to trimming and J lost 0 bases, with 13 bases between them. Germline CDR1 is GTSNPN and CDR2 is SVGIG (reference sequence). The CDR3 protein is CAWSPGVLATNEKLFF. CDR3 coding DNA: TGTGCCTGGAGTCCGGGGGTGCTTGCAACTAATGAAAAACTGTTTTTT.

The chain joins TRBV15 to TRBJ1-5; 9 nucleotides agree with TRBD1. The V and J ends lost 3 bases and 1 base, in that order; junction bases with no gene match: 4. Germline CDR1 LNHNV, CDR2 YYDKDF (reference sequence). The CDR3 sequence is 16 residues long. The CDR3 sequence: CATSSNRGLSNQPQHF. CDR3 in DNA: TGTGCCACCAGCAGCAACAGGGGGCTGAGCAATCAGCCCCAGCATTTT.

The V gene is TRBV6-2 or TRBV6-3, the J gene TRBJ1-2; TRBD1 agrees at 12 bases. CDR3 length equals 13 residues. V trimming: 5 bases; J trimming: 8 bases; junction bases outside the gene matches: 3. The germline gives CDR1 MNHEY, CDR2 SVGEGT. The CDR3 loop reads CASSRGTGGGYTF. The CDR3 DNA follows: TGTGCCAGCAGTCGCGGGACAGGGGGCGGCTACACCTTC.

As DNA, the CDR3 is TGTGCCAGCAGTTTATGGGCGGGAAGCTCCTACAATGAGCAGTTCTTC. Amino acid sequence: CASSLWAGSSYNEQFF. The chain is built from TRBV28 and TRBJ2-1, with D possibly matching TRBD2 (6 bases). The CDR3 consists of 16 residues. CDR1 is MDHEN and CDR2 is SYDVKM in the germline V gene. Trimming left V 0 bases short and J 0 bases short, with 9 bases between.

The V gene is TRBV30, the J gene TRBJ1-2, with no clear D. The CDR3 covers 11 residues. Germline V gene sequence: CDR1 GTSNPN, CDR2 SVGIG (reference sequence). V lost 8 bases and J lost 0, with 7 bases in between. The CDR3 is CADLTNYGYTF. Written as DNA, the CDR3 is TGTGCCGATCTAACTAACTATGGCTACACCTTC.

The V gene is TRBV6-5, the J gene TRBJ1-2; D is perhaps TRBD1 (5 bases). Germline V gene sequence: CDR1 MNHEY, CDR2 SVGAGI. V shed 0 bases and J shed 5 bases, with 16 bases lying between them. The CDR3 spans 16 residues. The CDR3 region has the DNA TGTGCCAGCAGTTACTCGAAAGCGGGAGGGGTATATGGCTACACCTTC. Translation gives CASSYSKAGGVYGYTF.

The chain carries TRBV10-1 and TRBJ2-7; TRBD2 is a possible D gene (5 bases). V lost 5 bases and J 5 bases, leaving 16 bases between the germline ends. The CDR3 is made up of 14 amino acids. Germline V gene data show CDR1 as WNHNN and CDR2 as SYGVQD (reference sequence). The CDR3 sequence is CASSRTPNGDEQYF. The CDR3, as DNA: TGCGCCAGCAGTCGGACTCCCAATGGCGACGAGCAGTACTTC.